Below, 6 T cell receptor beta chains from the same sample are listed, as sequenced in a study of blood T cell repertoires in COVID-19. The repertoire was sequenced with immunoSEQ multiplex PCR; TCRdb's copy has only in-frame clones and lacks some. The table includes about 160,000 clones, over 75% detected once. The sample comprised PBMCs or T cells enriched from blood (not recorded which). These receptors were collected from a man aged 35 to 55 who had recovered from COVID-19.

For the CDR3, the DNA is TGTGCCAGTAGTATAGGTAGCAGGGTCAACACTGAAGCTTTCTTT. Translating it yields CASSIGSRVNTEAFF. The chain joins TRBV19 to TRBJ1-1; perhaps TRBD1 as D (5 bases). The CDR3 runs to 15 residues. Germline-derived CDR1 and CDR2 are LNHDA and SQIVND (reference sequence). Deletions cut 1 base from V and 2 bases from J, with 11 bases between.

The chain recombines TRBV30 with TRBJ2-3; 7 nucleotides line up with TRBD1. Germline V gene lookup returns CDR1 GTSNPN and CDR2 SVGIG (reference sequence). CDR3 length: 15 amino acids. Unmatched junction bases numbered 13, after V lost 4 bases and J lost 6 bases. The CDR3 DNA reads as TGTGCCTGGACGCCCCTGACAGGGTCGCCTGATACGCAGTATTTT. This sequence encodes CAWTPLTGSPDTQYF.

The gene calls are TRBV11-2 and TRBJ2-4; D perhaps matches TRBD1 (5 bases). Looked up from germline, CDR1 is SGHAT and CDR2 is FQNNGV. Trimming removed 0 bases from V and 5 bases from J, with 11 bases in between. The length of the CDR3 is 15 residues. CDR3 protein: CASSLEGVGQNIQYF. CDR3 nucleotide sequence: TGTGCCAGCAGCTTAGAAGGGGTTGGGCAAAACATTCAGTACTTC.

The genes are TRBV18 and TRBJ2-7; 9 positions match TRBD1. J was trimmed by 2 bases and V by 1 base; bases with no gene match: 6. This CDR3 comprises 16 residues. Germline lookup yields CDR1 KGHSH and CDR2 LQKENI. The CDR3 spells CASSPLPTGGTYEQYF. CDR3 sequence (DNA): TGTGCCAGCTCACCACTACCGACAGGGGGAACCTACGAGCAGTACTTC.

This chain uses TRBV11-2 with TRBJ2-1; 11 nucleotides match TRBD2. Trimming took 4 bases from V and 9 from J; bases not matched to a gene: 8. The CDR3 extends over 15 amino acids. Germline lookup yields CDR1 SGHAT and CDR2 FQNNGV. The CDR3 nucleotides are TGTGCCAGCAGCTCCGGGACTAGCGGACGTACTGAGCAGTTCTTC. Encoded protein: CASSSGTSGRTEQFF.

V is TRBV5-1 and J is TRBJ2-3; 7 bases are shared with TRBD1. Trimming cost V 0 bases and J 1 base; bases outside gene matches: 2. Germline CDR1 SGHRS, CDR2 YFSETQ. The CDR3 is 15 amino acids. The CDR3 is CASSLAQGGTDTQYF. CDR3 nucleotide sequence: TGCGCCAGCAGCTTGGCGCAGGGGGGCACAGATACGCAGTATTTT.